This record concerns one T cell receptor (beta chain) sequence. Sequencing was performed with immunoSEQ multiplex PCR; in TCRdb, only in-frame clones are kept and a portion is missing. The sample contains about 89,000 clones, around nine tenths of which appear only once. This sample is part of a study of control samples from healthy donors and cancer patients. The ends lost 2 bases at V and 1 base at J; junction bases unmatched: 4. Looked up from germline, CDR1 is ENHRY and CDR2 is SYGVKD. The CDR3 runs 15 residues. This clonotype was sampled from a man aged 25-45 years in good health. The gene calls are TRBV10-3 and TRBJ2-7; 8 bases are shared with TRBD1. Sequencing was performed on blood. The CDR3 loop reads CAISEPRQGSYEQYF. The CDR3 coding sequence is TGTGCCATCAGTGAGCCTCGACAGGGGTCCTACGAGCAGTACTTC.